This entry concerns a single T cell receptor (beta chain). The target antigen is unknown. V gave up 7 bases and J gave up 2 bases, with 13 bases separating them. This CDR3 comprises 14 residues. In germline, CDR1 is MNHNS, CDR2 SASEGT. The sample originates from a study of long-term antiretroviral therapy in people with HIV. General study findings and limits: Patients on ART gained diversity, which nonetheless stayed below transplant donor controls.

Version v3.0 of the immunoSEQ assay was performed at survey level. A per-sample goal of roughly 40,000-55,000 T-cell genomes was targeted by sequencing. Method: immunoSEQ multiplex PCR; TCRdb's copy keeps in-frame clones and lacks some. The sample has around 21,000 clones; under 90% are singletons. Source: unsorted PBMCs, taken 0.1 years before starting antiretroviral therapy. The chain couples TRBV6-1 to TRBJ2-3, with D possibly matching TRBD2 (5 bases). The source is a man aged 40-55 years with HIV. The CDR3 loop reads CASKEGGSTDTQYF. CDR3 DNA sequence: TGTGCCAGCAAAGAGGGCGGGTCCACAGATACGCAGTATTTT.